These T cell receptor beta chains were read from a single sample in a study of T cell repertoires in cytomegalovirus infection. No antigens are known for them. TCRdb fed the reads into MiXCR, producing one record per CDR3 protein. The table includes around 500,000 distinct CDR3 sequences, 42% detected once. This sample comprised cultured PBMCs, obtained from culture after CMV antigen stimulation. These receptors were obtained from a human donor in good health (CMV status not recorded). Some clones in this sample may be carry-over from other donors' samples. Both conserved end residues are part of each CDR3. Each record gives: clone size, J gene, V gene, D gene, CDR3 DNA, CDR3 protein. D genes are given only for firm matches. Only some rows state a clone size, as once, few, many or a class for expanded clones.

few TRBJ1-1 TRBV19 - TGTGTCAGTAGTATTGGAGGTTCAGAAGGCATGAACACTGAAGCTTTCTTT CVSSIGGSEGMNTEAFF
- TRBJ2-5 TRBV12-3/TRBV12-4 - TGTGCCAGCAGTTTAGCCCGTAAAGAGACCCAGTACTTC CASSLARKETQYF
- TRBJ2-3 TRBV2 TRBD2 TGTGCCAGCCTCGGGATAGCGGGAGGGCCAGATACGCAGTATTTT CASLGIAGGPDTQYF
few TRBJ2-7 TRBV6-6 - TGTGCCAGCGGGGGTCCCTACGAGCAGTACTTC CASGGPYEQYF
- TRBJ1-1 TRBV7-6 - TGTGCCAGCAGCCGACGCACAGATTCGAACACTGAAGCTTTCTTT CASSRRTDSNTEAFF
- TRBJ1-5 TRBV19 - TGTGCCAGTAGTATATCAGGGCGCAATCAGCCCCAGCATTTT CASSISGRNQPQHF
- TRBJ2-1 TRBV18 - TGTGCCAGCTCACCTGCTGGCCCTGATGAAAGTGAGCAGTTCTTC CASSPAGPDESEQFF
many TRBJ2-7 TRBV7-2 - TGTGCCAGCAGCTTAACACCCCCCCGCTCCTACGAGCAGTACTTC CASSLTPPRSYEQYF
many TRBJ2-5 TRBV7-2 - TGTGCCAGCAGCTTAGCAGCGAAGACCCAGTACTTC CASSLAAKTQYF
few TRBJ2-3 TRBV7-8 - TGTGCCAGCAGCTCGACTAGGTGGGGCACAGATACGCAGTATTTT CASSSTRWGTDTQYF
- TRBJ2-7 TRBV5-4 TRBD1 TGTGCCAGCAGCTACCCGGGACAGACCTACGAGCAGTACTTC CASSYPGQTYEQYF
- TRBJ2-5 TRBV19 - TGTGCCAGTAGCCACTTTGAGGAGACCCAGTACTTC CASSHFEETQYF